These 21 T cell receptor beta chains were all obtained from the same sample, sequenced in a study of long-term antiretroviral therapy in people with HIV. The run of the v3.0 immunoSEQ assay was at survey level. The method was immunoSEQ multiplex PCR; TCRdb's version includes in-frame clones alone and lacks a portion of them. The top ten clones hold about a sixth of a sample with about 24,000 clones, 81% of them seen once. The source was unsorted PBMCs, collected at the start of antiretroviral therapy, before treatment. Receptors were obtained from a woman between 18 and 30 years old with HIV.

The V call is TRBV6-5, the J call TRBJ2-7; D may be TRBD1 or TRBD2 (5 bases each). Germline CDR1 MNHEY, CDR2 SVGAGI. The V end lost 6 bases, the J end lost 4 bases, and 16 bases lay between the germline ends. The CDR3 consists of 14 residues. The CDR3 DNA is TGTGCCAGCAGACTCCGGGACGCAAGATACGAGCAGTACTTC. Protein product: CASRLRDARYEQYF.

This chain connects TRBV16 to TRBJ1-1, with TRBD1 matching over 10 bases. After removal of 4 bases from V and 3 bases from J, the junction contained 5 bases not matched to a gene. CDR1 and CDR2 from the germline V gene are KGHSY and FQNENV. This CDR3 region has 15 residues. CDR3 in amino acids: CASSLMDRGDTEAFF. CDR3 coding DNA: TGTGCCAGCAGCCTTATGGACAGGGGGGACACTGAAGCTTTCTTT.

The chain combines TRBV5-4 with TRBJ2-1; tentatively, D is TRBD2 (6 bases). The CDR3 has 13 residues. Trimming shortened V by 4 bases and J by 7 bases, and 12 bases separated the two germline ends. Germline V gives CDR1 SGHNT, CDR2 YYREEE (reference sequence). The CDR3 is CASSLRGGNEQFF. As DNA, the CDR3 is TGTGCCAGCAGCCTACGAGGAGGGAATGAGCAGTTCTTC.

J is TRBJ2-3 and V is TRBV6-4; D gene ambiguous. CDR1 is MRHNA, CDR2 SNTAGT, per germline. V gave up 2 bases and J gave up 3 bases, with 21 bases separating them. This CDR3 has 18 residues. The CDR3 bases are TGTGCCAGCAGTGACGGTAATCGCTTTAGGCGTTGGACAGATACGCAGTATTTT. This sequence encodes CASSDGNRFRRWTDTQYF.

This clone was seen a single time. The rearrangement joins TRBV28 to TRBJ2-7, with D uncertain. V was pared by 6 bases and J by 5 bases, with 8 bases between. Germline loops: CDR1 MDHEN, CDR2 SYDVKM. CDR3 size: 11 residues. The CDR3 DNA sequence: TGTGCCAGCAGGGACGAGGACGAGCAGTACTTC. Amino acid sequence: CASRDEDEQYF.

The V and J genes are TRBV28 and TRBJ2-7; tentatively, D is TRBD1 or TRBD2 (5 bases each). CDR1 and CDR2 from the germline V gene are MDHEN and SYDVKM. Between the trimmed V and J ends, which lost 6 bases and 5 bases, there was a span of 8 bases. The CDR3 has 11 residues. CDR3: CASRWGNEQYF. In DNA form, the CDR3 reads TGTGCCAGCAGATGGGGGAACGAGCAGTACTTC.

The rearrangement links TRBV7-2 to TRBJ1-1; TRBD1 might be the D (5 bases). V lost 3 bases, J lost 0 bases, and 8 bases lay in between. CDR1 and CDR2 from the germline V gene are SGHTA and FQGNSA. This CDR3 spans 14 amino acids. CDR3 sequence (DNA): TGTGCCAGCAGCTTGGGGCACCTGAACACTGAAGCTTTCTTT. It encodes CASSLGHLNTEAFF.

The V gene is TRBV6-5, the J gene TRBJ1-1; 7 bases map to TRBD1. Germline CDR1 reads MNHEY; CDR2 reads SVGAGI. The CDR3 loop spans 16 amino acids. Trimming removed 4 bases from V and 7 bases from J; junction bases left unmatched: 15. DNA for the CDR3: TGTGCCAGCAGTTCTACTGTCTTTCTAGGGGGCTTTGAAGCTTTCTTT. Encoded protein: CASSSTVFLGGFEAFF.

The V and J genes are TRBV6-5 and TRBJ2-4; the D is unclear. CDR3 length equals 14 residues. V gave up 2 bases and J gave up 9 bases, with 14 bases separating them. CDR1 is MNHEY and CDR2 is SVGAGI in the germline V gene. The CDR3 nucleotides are TGTGCCAGCAGTTACGGGCAGTCCGGTAGCATTCAGTACTTC. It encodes CASSYGQSGSIQYF.

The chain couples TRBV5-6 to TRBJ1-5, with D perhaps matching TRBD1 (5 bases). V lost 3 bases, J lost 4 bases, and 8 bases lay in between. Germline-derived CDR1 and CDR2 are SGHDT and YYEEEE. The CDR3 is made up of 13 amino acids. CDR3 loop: CASSWGGNQPQHF. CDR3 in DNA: TGTGCCAGCAGCTGGGGGGGAAATCAGCCCCAGCATTTT.

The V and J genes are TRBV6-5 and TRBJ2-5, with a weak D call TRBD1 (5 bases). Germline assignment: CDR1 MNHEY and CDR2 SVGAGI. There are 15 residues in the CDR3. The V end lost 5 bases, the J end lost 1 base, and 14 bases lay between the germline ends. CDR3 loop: CASSNQGRGQETQYF. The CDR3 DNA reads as TGTGCCAGCAGTAACCAGGGAAGGGGCCAAGAGACCCAGTACTTC.

CDR3 DNA: TGTGCCAGCAGCTCCCTAGCGGGGGGGACCGGGGAGCTGTTTTTT. Amino acids: CASSSLAGGTGELFF. The V call is TRBV11-2, the J call TRBJ2-2, with TRBD2 matching over 12 bases. This CDR3 has 15 residues. Germline-derived CDR1 and CDR2 are SGHAT and FQNNGV. J gave up 5 bases and V 4 bases, and 2 bases lay outside the gene matches.

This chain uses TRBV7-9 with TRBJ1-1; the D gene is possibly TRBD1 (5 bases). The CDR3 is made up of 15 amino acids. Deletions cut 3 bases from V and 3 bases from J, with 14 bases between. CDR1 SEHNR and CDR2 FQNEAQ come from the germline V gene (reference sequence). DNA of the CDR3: TGTGCCAGCAGCTTTGGGGGAAGCACGGACACTGAAGCTTTCTTT. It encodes CASSFGGSTDTEAFF.

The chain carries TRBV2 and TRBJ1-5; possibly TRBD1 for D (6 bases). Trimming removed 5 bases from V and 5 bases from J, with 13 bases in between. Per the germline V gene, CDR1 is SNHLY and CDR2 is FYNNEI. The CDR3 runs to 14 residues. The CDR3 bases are TGTGCCAGCAGTAACGACAGGACAGATCAGCCCCAGCATTTT. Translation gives CASSNDRTDQPQHF. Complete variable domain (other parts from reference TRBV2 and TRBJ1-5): EPEVTQTPSHQVTQMGQEVILRCVPISNHLYFYWYRQILGQKVEFLVSFYNNEISEKSEIFDDQFSVERPDGSNFTLKIRSTKLEDSAMYFCASSNDRTDQPQHFGDGTRLSIL.

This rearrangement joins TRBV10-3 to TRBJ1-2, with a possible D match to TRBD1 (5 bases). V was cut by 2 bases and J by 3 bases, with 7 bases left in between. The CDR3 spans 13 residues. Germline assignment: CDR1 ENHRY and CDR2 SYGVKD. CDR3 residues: CAISEGGDYGYTF. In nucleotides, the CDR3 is TGTGCCATCAGTGAGGGGGGTGACTATGGCTACACCTTC.

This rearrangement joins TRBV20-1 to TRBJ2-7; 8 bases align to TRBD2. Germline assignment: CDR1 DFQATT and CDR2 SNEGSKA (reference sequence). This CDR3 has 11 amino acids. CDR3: CSGRAGYEQYF. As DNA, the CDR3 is TGCAGCGGGAGGGCCGGCTACGAGCAGTACTTC.

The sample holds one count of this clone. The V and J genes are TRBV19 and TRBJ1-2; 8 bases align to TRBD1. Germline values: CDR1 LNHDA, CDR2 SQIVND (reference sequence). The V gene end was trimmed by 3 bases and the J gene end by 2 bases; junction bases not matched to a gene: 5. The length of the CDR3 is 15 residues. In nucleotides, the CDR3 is TGTGCCAGTAGTATTTCGGGGACAGGCAACTATGGCTACACCTTC. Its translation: CASSISGTGNYGYTF.

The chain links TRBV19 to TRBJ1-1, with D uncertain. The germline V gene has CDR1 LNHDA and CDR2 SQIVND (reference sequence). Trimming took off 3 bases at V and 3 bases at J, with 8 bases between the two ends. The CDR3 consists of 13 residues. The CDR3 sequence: CASSITRDTEAFF. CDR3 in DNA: TGTGCCAGTAGTATTACGAGGGACACTGAAGCTTTCTTT.

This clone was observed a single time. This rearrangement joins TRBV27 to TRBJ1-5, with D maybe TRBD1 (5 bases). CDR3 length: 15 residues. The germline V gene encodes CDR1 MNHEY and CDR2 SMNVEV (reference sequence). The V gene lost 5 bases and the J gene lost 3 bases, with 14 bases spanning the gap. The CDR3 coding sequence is TGTGCCAGCAGTCCGGCGACAGCCCCCAATCAGCCCCAGCATTTT. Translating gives CASSPATAPNQPQHF.

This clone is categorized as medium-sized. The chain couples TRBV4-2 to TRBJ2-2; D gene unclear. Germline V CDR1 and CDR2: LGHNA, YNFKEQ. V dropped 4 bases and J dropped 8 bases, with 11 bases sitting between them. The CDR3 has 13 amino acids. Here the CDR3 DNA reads TGTGCCAGCAGCCTAAATCTGGGTGGGGAGCTGTTTTTT. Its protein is CASSLNLGGELFF.

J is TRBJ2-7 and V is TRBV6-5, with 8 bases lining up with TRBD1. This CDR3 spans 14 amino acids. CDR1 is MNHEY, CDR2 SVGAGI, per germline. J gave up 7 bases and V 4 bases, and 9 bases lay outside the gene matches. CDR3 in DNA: TGTGCCAGCAGTTTAGACAGGGGCGGTCTTGAGCAGTACTTC. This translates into CASSLDRGGLEQYF.